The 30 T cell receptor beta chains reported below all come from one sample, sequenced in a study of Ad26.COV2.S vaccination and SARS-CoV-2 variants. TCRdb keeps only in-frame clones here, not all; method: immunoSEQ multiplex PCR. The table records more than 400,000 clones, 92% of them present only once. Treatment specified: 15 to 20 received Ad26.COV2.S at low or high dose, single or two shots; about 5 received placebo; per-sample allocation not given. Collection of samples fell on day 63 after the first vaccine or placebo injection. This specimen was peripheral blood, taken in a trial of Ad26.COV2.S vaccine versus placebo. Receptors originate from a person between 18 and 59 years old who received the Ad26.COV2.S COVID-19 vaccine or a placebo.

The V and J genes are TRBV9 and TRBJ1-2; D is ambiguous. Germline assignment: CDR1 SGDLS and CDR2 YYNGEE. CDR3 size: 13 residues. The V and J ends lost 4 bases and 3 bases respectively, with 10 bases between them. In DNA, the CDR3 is TGTGCCAGCAGCTTCTCCGGGTACTATGGCTACACCTTC. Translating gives CASSFSGYYGYTF.

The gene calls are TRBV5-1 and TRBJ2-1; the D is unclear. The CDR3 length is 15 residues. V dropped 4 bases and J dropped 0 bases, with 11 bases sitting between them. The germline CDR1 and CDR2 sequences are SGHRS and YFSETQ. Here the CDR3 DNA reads TGCGCCAGCAGCGCACCAAGGGTCTCCTACAATGAGCAGTTCTTC. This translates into CASSAPRVSYNEQFF.

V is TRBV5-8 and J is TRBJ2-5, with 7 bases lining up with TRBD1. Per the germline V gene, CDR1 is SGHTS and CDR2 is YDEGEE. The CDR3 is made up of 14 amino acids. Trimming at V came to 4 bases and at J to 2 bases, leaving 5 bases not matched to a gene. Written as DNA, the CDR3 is TGTGCCAGCAGCAGGGGGCCGGGGCAAGAGACCCAGTACTTC. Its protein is CASSRGPGQETQYF.

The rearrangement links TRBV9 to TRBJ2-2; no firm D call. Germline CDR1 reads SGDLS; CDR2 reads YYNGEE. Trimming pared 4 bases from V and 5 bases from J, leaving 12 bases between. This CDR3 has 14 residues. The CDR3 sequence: CASSNTVRTGELFF. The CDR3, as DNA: TGTGCCAGCAGCAATACCGTGCGGACCGGGGAGCTGTTTTTT. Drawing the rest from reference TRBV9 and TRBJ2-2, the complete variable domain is DSGVTQTPKHLITATGQRVTLRCSPRSGDLSVYWYQQSLDQGLQFLIQYYNGEERAKGNILERFSAQQFPDLHSELNLSSLELGDSALYFCASSNTVRTGELFFGEGSRLTVL.

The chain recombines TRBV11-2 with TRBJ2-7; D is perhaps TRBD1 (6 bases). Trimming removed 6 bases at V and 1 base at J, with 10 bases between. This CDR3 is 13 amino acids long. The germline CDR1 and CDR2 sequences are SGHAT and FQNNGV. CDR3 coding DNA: TGTGCCAGCAGACCAGGGGCGTCCTACGAGCAGTACTTC. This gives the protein CASRPGASYEQYF.

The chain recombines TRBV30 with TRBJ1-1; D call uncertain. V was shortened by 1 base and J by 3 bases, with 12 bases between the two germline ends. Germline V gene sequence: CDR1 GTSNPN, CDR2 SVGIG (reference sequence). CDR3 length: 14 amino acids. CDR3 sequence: CAWSAHVSDTEAFF. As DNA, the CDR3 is TGTGCCTGGAGTGCCCACGTTTCAGACACTGAAGCTTTCTTT.

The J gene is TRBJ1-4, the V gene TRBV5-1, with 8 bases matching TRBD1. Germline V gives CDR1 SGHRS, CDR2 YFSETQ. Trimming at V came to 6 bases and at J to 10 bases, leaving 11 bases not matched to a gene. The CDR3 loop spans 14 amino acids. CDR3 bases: TGCGCCAGCAATTCCGGGACAGGCGGAGGAAAACTGTTTTTT. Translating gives CASNSGTGGGKLFF.

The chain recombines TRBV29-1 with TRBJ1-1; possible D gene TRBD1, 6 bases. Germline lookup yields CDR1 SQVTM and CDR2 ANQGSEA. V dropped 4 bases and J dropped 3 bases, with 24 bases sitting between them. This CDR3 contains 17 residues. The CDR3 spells CSVVKALYRVGDTEAFF. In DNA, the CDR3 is TGCAGCGTTGTTAAGGCATTATACAGGGTTGGGGACACTGAAGCTTTCTTT.

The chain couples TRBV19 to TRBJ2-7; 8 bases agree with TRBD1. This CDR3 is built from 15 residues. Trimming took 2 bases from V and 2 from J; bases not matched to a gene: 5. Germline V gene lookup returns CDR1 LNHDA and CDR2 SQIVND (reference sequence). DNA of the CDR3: TGTGCCAGTAGTATAACAGGGGGACACCCCTACGAGCAGTACTTC. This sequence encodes CASSITGGHPYEQYF.

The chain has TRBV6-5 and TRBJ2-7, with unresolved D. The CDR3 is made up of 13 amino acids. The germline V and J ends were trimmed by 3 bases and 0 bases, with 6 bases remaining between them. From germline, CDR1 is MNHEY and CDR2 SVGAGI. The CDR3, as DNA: TGTGCCAGCAGTTATCGTCGCTCCTACGAGCAGTACTTC. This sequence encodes CASSYRRSYEQYF.

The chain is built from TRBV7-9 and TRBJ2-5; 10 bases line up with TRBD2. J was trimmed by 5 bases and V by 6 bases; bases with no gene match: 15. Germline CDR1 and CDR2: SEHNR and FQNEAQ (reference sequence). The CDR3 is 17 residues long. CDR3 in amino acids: CASRGPISGGFGETQYF. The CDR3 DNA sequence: TGTGCCAGCAGGGGTCCTATTAGCGGGGGGTTCGGTGAGACCCAGTACTTC.

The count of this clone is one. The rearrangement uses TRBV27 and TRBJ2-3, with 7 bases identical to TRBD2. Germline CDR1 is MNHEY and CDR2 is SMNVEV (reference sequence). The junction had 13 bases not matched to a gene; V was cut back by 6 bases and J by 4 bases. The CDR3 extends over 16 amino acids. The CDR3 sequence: CASRARWDYGADTQYF. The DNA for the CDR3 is TGTGCCAGCAGAGCGCGATGGGACTACGGGGCAGATACGCAGTATTTT.

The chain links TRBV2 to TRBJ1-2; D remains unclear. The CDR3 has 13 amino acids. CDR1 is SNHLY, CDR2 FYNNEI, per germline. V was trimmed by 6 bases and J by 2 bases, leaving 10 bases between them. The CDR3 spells CASSSTGNYGYTF. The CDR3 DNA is TGTGCCAGCAGCTCCACGGGCAACTATGGCTACACCTTC.

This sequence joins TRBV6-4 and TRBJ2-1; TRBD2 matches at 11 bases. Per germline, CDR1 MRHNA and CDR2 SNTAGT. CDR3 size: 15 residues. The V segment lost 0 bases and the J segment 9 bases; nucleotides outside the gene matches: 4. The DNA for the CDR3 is TGTGCCAGCAGTGACTCTAGCGGGGGGGCCTTTGAGCAGTTCTTC. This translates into CASSDSSGGAFEQFF.

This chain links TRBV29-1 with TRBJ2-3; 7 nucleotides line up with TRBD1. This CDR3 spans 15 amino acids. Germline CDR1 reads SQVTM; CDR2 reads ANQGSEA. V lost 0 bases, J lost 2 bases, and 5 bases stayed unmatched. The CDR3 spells CSVEDRDRYTDTQYF. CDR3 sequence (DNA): TGCAGCGTTGAAGACCGGGACAGATACACAGATACGCAGTATTTT.

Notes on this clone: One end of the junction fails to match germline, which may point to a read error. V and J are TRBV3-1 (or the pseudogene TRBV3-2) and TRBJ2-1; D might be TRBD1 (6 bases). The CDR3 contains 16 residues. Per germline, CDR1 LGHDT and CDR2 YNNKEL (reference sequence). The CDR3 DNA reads TGTGCCAGCAGCCAAGTCCGCAGGGGAAGATACACTGAGCAGTTCTTC. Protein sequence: CASSQVRRGRYTEQFF.

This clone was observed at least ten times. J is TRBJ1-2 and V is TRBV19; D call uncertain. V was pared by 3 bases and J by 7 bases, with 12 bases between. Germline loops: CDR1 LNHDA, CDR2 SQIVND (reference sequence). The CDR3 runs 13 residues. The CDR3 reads CASSIPGVGGYTF. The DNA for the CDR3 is TGTGCCAGTAGTATCCCAGGCGTTGGTGGCTACACCTTC.

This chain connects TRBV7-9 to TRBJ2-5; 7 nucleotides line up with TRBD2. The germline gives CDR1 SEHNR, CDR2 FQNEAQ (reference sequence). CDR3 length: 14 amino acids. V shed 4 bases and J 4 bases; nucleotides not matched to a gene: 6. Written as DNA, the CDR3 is TGTGCCAGCAGCTCCTGGGACTACCGAGAGACCCAGTACTTC. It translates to CASSSWDYRETQYF.

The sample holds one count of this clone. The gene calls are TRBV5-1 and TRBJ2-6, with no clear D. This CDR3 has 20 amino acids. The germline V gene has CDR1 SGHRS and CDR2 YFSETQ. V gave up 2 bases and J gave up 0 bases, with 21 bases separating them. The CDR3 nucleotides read TGCGCCAGCAGCTTTAGGAGTGGGGATCCCACAATCTCTGGGGCCAACGTCCTGACTTTC. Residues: CASSFRSGDPTISGANVLTF.

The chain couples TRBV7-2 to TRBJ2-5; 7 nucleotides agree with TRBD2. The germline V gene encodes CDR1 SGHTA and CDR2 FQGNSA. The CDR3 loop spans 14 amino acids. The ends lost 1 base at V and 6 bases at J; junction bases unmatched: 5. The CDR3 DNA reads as TGTGCCAGCAGCTTAGTAGGCGGGGGTCAGACCCAGTACTTC. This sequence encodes CASSLVGGGQTQYF.

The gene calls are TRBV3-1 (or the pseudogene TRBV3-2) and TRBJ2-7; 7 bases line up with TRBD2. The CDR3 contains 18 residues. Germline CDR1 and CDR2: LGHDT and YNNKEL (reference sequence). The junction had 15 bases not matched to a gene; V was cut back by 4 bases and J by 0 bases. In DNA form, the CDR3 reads TGTGCCAGCAGCCTTAGTTGGGGTTTGCGGGGGAGCTCCTACGAGCAGTACTTC. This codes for CASSLSWGLRGSSYEQYF.

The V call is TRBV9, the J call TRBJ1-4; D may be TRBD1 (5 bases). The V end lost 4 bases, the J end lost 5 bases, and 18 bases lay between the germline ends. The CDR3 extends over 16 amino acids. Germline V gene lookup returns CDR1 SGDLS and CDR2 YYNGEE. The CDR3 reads CASSLGAGNANEKLFF. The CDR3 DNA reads TGTGCCAGCAGCCTAGGGGCGGGGAATGCAAATGAAAAACTGTTTTTT.

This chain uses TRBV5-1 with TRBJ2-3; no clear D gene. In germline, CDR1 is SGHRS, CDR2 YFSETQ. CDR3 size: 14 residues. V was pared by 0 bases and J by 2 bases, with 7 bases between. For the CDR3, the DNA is TGCGCCAGCAGCTTGGCAGACCCCACAGATACGCAGTATTTT. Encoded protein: CASSLADPTDTQYF. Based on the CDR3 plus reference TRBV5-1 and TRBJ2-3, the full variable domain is KAGVTQTPRYLIKTRGQQVTLSCSPISGHRSVSWYQQTPGQGLQFLFEYFSETQRNKGNFPGRFSGRQFSNSRSEMNVSTLELGDSALYLCASSLADPTDTQYFGPGTRLTVL.

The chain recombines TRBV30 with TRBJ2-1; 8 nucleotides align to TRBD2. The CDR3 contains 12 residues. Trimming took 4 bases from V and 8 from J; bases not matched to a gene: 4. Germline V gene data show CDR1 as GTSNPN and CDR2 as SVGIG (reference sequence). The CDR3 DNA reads TGTGCCTGGACTAGCGGGTTTTATGAGCAGTTCTTC. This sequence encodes CAWTSGFYEQFF.

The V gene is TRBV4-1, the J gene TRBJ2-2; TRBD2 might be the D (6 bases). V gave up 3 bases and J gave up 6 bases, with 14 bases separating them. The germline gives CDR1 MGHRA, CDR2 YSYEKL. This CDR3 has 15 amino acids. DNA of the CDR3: TGCGCCAGCAGCCATGGCGGGACGCTGGCCGGGGAGCTGTTTTTT. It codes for CASSHGGTLAGELFF.

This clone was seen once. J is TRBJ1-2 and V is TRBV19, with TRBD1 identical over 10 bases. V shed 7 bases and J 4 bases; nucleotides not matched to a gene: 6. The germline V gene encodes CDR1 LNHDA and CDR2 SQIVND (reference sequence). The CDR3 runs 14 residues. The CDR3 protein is CASKRQGAIYGYTF. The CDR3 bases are TGTGCCAGTAAGAGACAGGGGGCGATCTATGGCTACACCTTC.

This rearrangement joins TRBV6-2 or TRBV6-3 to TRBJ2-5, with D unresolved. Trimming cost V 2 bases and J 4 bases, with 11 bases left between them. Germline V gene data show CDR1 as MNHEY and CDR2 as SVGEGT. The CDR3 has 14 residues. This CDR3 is CASSYPNPRETQYF. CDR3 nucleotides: TGTGCCAGCAGTTACCCCAACCCCCGAGAGACCCAGTACTTC.

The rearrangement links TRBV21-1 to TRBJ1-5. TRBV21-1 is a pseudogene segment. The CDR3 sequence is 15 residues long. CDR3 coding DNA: TGTGCCAGCAGCAAAGTGGGGGAAAGCAATCAGCCCCAGCATTTT. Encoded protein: CASSKVGESNQPQHF.

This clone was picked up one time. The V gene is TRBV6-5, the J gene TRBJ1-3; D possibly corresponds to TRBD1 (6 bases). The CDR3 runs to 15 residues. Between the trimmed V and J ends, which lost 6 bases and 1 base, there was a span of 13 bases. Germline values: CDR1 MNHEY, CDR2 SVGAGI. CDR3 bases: TGTGCCAGCAGGGGGGGCGGGAGTTCTGGAAACACCATATATTTT. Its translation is CASRGGGSSGNTIYF.

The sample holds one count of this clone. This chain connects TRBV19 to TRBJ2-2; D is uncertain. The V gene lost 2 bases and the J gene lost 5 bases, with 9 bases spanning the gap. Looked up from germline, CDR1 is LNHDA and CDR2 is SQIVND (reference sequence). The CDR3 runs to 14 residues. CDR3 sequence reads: CASSIPYRTGELFF. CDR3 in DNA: TGTGCCAGTAGTATACCGTATCGAACCGGGGAGCTGTTTTTT. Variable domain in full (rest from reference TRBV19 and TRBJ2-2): DGGITQSPKYLFRKEGQNVTLSCEQNLNHDAMYWYRQDPGQGLRLIYYSQIVNDFQKGDIAEGYSVSREKKESFPLTVTSAQKNPTAFYLCASSIPYRTGELFFGEGSRLTVL.